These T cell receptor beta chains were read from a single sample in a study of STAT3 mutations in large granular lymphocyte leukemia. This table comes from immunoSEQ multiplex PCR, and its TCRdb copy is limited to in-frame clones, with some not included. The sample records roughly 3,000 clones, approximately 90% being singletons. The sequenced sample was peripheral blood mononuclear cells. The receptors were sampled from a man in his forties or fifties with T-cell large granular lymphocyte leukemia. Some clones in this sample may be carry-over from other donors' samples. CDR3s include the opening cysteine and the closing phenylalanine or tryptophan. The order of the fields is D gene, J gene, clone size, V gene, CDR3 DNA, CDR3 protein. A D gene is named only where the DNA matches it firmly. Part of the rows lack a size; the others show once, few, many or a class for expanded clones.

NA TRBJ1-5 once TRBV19 TGTGCCAGTAGTGTACGTAGCAATCAGCCCCAGCATTTT CASSVRSNQPQHF
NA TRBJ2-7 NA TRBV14 TGTGCCAGCAGCAGGGAGGTGGGCTACGAGCAGTACTTC CASSREVGYEQYF
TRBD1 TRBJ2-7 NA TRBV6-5 TGTGCCAGCAGTTACTCGACAGGGGATAACTACGAGCAGTACTTC CASSYSTGDNYEQYF
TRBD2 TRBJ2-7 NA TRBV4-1 TGCGCCAGCAGCCAGGCGGCTAGCGGCTCCTACGAGCAGTACTTC CASSQAASGSYEQYF
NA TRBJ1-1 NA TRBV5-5 TGTGCCAGCAGCTTGGGGGAGGGCACTGAAGCTTTCTTT CASSLGEGTEAFF
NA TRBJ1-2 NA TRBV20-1 TGCAGTGCTTCTGATTTCTATGGCTACACCTTC CSASDFYGYTF
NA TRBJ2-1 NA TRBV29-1 TGCAGCGGCAGGACTGGTACCAATGAGCAGTTCTTC CSGRTGTNEQFF
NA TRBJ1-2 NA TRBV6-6 TGTGCCAGCAGCTATGCCACCGGGACATCCTATGGCTACACCTTC CASSYATGTSYGYTF
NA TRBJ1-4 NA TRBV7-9 TGTGCCAGCAGCTTAGGGGGCCCAGGGGAAGTTGAAAAACTGTTTTTT CASSLGGPGEVEKLFF
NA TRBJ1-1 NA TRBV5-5 TGTGCCAGCAGCCTCGAGCCTTACGAAGCTTTCTTT CASSLEPYEAFF
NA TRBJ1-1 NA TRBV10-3 TGTGCCATCAGTGTCCGCGGGAACACTGAAGCTTTCTTT CAISVRGNTEAFF
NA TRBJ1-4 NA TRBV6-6 TGTGCCAGCAGTTACAGCAGCGGGGGAGAAAAACTGTTTTTT CASSYSSGGEKLFF
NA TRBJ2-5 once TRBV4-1 TGCGCCAGCAGCCAAGATGGCCGGAGGGAGACCCAGTACTTC CASSQDGRRETQYF
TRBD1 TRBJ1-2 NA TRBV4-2 TGTGCCAGCAGCCAAGGAGACAGGGGAGAGGGCTATGGCTACACCTTC CASSQGDRGEGYGYTF
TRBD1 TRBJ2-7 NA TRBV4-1 TGCGCCAGCAGCCAAGCCGGGACAGGGTTCCACGAGCAGTACTTC CASSQAGTGFHEQYF
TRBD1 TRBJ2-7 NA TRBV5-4 TGTGCCAGCAGTCCCGACAGGGGGGGCTCCTACGAGCAGTACTTC CASSPDRGGSYEQYF
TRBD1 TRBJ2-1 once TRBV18 TGTGCCAGCTCACCAATGCGACAGGGGGGAAATGAGCAGTTCTTC CASSPMRQGGNEQFF
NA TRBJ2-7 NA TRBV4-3 TGCGCCAGCAGCCAAGATCTCGGCGATTACGAGCAGTACTTC CASSQDLGDYEQYF
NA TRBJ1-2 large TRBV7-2 TGTGCCAGCAGCTTAACGGAGAGTAACTATGGCTACACCTTC CASSLTESNYGYTF
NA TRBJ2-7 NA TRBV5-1 TGCGCCAGCAGCACTCCCCCCTCCTACGAGCAGTACTTC CASSTPPSYEQYF
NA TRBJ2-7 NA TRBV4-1 TGCGCCAGCAGCCAAGAACGGACTCGGGTCGCCTACGAGCAGTACTTC CASSQERTRVAYEQYF